This TCR beta chain was sequenced in a study of T cell responses to AZD1222 COVID-19 vaccine. Whole-study findings and limits: Clonal diversity was possibly underestimated; the donors were predominantly white British and more often female.

The CDR3 is 17 amino acids. Germline V gene sequence: CDR1 MGHRA, CDR2 YSYEKL. V was shortened by 0 bases and J by 4 bases, with 18 bases between the two germline ends. A few counts support this clone. Its matching antigen is unknown. Profiling relied on immunoSEQ multiplex PCR, and the TCRdb table lists in-frame clones only, not all of them. The table has approximately 100,000 clones, more than 85% seen once. The TCR originated in an adult in good health. Sequenced here: peripheral blood, sampled on day 0 of AZD1222 vaccination. The V and J genes are TRBV4-1 and TRBJ1-1, with D unclear. The CDR3 DNA sequence: TGCGCCAGCAGCCAAGATCGTGCCTTAGGCATCGTCACTGAAGCTTTCTTT. This gives the protein CASSQDRALGIVTEAFF.